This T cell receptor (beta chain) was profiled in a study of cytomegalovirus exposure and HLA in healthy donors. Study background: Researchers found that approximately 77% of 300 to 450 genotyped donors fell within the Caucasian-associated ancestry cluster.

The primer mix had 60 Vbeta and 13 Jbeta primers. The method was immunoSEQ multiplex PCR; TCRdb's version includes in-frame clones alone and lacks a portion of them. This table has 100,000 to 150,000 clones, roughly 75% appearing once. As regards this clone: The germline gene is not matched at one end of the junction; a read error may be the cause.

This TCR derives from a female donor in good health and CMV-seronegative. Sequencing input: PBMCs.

CDR3 nucleotides: TGTGCCAGCAGTAACTCAAACAGGGGTCGTAATTCACCCCTCCACTTT. Its translation is CASSNSNRGRNSPLHF. The chain links TRBV6-5 to TRBJ1-6, with TRBD1 matching over 7 bases. This CDR3 contains 16 residues. The germline gives CDR1 MNHEY, CDR2 SVGAGI.